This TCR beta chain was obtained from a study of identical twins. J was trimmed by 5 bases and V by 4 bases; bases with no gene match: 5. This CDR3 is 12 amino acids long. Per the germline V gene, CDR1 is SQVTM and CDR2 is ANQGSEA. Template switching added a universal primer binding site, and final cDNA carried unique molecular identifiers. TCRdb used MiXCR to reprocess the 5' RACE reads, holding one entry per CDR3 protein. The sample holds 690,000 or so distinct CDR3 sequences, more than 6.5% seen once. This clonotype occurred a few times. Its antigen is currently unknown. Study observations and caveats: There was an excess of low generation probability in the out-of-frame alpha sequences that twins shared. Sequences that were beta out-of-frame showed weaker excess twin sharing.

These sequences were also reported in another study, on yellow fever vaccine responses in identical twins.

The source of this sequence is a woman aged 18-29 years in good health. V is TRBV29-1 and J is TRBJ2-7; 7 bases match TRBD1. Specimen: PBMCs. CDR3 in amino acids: CSVGQGVHEQYF. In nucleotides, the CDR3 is TGCAGCGTTGGACAGGGAGTCCACGAGCAGTACTTC.